This T cell receptor beta chain was obtained from a study of blood T cell repertoires in COVID-19. Looking at the study overall: Nucleic acid was either cDNA or gDNA, and it came from T cells, B-cell-depleted T cells, or PBMCs.

Sequencing was performed with immunoSEQ multiplex PCR; in TCRdb, only in-frame clones are kept and a portion is missing. The profile shows 30,000 to 35,000 clones, roughly nine tenths of them singletons. This CDR3 region has 15 residues. The germline CDR1 and CDR2 sequences are SNHLY and FYNNEI. The ends were cut back, 3 bases at V and 0 bases at J, with 10 bases in the middle. Sequenced input: peripheral blood. The clonotype originates from a human donor with active COVID-19. The donor label of this sample is uncertain. The chain uses TRBV2 and TRBJ2-3; weak D call: TRBD1 (6 bases). CDR3 amino acids: CASSEWTVSTDTQYF. DNA of the CDR3: TGTGCCAGCAGTGAGTGGACAGTTAGCACAGATACGCAGTATTTT. The full variable domain, with the rest looked up from reference TRBV2 and TRBJ2-3, is EPEVTQTPSHQVTQMGQEVILRCVPISNHLYFYWYRQILGQKVEFLVSFYNNEISEKSEIFDDQFSVERPDGSNFTLKIRSTKLEDSAMYFCASSEWTVSTDTQYFGPGTRLTVL.